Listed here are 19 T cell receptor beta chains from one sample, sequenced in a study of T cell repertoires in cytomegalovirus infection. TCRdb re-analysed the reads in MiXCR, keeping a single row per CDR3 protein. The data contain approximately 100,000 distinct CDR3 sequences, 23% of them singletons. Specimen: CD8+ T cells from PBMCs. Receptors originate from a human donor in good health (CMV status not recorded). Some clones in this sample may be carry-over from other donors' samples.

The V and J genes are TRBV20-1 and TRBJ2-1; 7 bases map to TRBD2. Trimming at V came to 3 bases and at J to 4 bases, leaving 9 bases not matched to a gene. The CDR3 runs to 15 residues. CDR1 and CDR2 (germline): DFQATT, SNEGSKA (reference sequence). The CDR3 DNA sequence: TGCAGTGCTAGTCGGCTAGCGGAAGGGTACAATGAGCAGTTCTTC. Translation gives CSASRLAEGYNEQFF.

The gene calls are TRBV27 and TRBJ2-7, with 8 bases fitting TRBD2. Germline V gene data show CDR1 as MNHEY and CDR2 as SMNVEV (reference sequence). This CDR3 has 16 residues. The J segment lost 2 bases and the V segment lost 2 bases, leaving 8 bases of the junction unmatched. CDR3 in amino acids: CASSLAGGGPAYEQYF. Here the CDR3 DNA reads TGTGCCAGCAGTTTAGCGGGCGGGGGGCCCGCCTACGAGCAGTACTTC.

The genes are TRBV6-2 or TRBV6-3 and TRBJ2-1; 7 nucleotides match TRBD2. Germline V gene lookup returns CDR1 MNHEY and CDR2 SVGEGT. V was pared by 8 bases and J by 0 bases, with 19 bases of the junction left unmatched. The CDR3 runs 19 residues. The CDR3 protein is CASVLGDYENLSSYNEQFF. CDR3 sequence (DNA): TGTGCCAGCGTCCTTGGGGACTACGAAAACTTAAGCTCCTACAATGAGCAGTTCTTC.

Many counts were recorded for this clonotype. In DNA, the CDR3 is TGTGCCAGCAGCTTCAGGGACGCGGTCTACGAGCAGTACTTC. Protein product: CASSFRDAVYEQYF. The chain recombines TRBV7-2 with TRBJ2-7; D assignment may be TRBD1 or TRBD2 (5 bases each). The CDR3 is 14 residues long. CDR1 is SGHTA, CDR2 FQGNSA, per germline. The V gene lost 3 bases and the J gene lost 3 bases, with 12 bases spanning the gap.

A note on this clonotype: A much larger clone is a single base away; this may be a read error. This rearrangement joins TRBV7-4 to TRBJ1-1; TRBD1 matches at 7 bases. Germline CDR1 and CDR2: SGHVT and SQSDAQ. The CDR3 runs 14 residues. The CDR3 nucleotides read TGTGCCAGCAGCTTAAAGCAGGGGGACACTGAAACTTTCTTT. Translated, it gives CASSLKQGDTETFF.

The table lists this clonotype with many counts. This CDR3 is CASSLGTSTFYNEQFF. The CDR3 DNA sequence: TGTGCCAGCAGCTTAGGGACATCGACGTTCTACAATGAGCAGTTCTTC. The chain couples TRBV11-2 to TRBJ2-1; D may be TRBD1 (5 bases). Germline V gene sequence: CDR1 SGHAT, CDR2 FQNNGV. V shed 1 base and J shed 3 bases, with 13 bases lying between them. The CDR3 sequence is 16 residues long.

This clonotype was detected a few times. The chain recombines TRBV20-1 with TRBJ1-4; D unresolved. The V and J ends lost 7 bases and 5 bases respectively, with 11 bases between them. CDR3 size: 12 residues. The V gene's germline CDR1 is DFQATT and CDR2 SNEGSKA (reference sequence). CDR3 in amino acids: CSDPEENEKLFF. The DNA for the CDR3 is TGCAGTGACCCGGAGGAGAATGAAAAACTGTTTTTT.

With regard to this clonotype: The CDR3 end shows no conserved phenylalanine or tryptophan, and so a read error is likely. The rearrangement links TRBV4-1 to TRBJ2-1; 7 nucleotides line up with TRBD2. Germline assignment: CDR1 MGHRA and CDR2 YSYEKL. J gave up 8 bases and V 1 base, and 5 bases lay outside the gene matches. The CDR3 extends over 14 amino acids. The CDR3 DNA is TGCGCCAGCAGCCAAGTTCTGGGGGGGGATGAGCAGTTCTTA. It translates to CASSQVLGGDEQFL.

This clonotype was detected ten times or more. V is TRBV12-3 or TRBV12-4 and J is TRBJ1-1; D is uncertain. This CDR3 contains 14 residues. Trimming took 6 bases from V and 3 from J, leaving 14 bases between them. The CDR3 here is CASSLLFKDTEAFF. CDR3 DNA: TGTGCCAGCAGCCTCCTATTTAAGGACACTGAAGCTTTCTTT.

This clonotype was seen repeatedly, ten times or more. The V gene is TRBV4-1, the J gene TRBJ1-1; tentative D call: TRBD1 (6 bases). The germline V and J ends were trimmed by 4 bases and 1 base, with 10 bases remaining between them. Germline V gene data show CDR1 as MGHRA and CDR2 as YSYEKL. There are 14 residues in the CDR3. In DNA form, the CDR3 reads TGCGCCAGCAGCCGGACAGCCCAGAACACTGAAGCTTTCTTT. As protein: CASSRTAQNTEAFF.

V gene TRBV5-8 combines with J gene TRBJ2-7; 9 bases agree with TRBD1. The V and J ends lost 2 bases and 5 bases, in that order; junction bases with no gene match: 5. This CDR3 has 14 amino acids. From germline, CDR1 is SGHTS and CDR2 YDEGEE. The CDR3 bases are TGTGCCAGCAGCTTTCTGGGACAGGGTAACGAGCAGTACTTC. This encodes CASSFLGQGNEQYF.

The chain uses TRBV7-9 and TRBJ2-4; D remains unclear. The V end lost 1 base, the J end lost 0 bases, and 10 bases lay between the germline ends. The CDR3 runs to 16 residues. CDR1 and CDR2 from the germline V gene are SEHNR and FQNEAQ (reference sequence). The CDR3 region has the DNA TGTGCCAGCAGCTTAGAGGCCGGGCTAGCCAAAAACATTCAGTACTTC. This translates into CASSLEAGLAKNIQYF.

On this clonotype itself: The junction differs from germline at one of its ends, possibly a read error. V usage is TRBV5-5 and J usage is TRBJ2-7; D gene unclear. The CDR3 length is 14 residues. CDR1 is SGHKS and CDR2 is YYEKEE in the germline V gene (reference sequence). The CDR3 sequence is CASRLDEWNYEQYF. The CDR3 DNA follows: TGTGCCAGCAGGTTGGATGAATGGAACTACGAGCAGTACTTC. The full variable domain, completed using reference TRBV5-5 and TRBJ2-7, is DAGVTQSPTHLIKTRGQQVTLRCSPISGHKSVSWYQQVLGQGPQFIFQYYEKEERGRGNFPDRFSARQFPNYSSELNVNALLLGDSALYLCASRLDEWNYEQYFGPGTRLTVT.

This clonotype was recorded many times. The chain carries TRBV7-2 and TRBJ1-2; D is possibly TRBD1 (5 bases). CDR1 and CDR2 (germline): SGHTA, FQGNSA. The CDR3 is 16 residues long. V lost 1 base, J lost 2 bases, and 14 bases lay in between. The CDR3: CASSLEPGLINYGYTF. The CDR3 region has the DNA TGTGCCAGCAGCTTAGAACCAGGGTTGATAAACTATGGCTACACCTTC.

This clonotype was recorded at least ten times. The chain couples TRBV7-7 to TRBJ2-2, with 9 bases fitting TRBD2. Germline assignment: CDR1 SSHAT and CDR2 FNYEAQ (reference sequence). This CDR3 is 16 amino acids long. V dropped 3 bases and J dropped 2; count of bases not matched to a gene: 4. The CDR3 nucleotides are TGTGCCAGCAGCTTGTTAGCGGGGGAAAACACCGGGGAGCTGTTTTTT. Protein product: CASSLLAGENTGELFF.

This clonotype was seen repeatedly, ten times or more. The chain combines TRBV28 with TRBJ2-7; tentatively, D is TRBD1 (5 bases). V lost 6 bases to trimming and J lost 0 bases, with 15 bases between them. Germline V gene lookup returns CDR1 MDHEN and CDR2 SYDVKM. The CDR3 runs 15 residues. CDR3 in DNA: TGTGCCAGCAGCCAAATTACAGGCTACTCCTACGAGCAGTACTTC. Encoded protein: CASSQITGYSYEQYF.

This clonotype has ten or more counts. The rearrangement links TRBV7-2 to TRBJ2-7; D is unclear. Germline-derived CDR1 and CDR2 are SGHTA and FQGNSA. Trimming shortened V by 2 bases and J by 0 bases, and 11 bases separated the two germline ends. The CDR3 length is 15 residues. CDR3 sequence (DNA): TGTGCCAGCAGCTTAACGTTTGGCAGCTCCTACGAGCAGTACTTC. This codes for CASSLTFGSSYEQYF.

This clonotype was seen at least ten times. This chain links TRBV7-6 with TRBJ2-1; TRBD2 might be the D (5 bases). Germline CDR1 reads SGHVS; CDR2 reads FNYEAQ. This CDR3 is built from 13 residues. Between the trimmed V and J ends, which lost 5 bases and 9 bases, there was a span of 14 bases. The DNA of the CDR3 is TGTGCCAGCAGCCCCCCGGGGTTTCTTGAGCAGTTCTTC. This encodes CASSPPGFLEQFF.

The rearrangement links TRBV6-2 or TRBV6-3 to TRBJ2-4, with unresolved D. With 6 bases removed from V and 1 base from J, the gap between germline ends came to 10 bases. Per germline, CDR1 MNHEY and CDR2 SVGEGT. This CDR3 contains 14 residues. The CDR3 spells CASSPDPAKNIQYF. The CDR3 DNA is TGTGCCAGCAGCCCCGACCCGGCCAAAAACATTCAGTACTTC.